This TCR beta chain originates from a study of blood T cells in healthy people across ages. This clonotype appeared a few times. For the second PCR, which ran for about 6 to 11 cycles, a sample-barcoded 5' primer and a J-beta primer mix were used. TCRdb reanalysed the 5' RACE reads using MiXCR and keeps one entry per CDR3 protein. The sample lists almost 550,000 distinct CDR3 sequences, around 24% seen once, with just over 8.5% in the top ten. The CDR3 is made up of 15 amino acids. Germline V gene data show CDR1 as MGHRA and CDR2 as YSYEKL. V lost 1 base and J 1 base, leaving 9 bases between the germline ends. These data were also filed under a second study, of T cells of mothers and their children.

This rearrangement joins TRBV4-1 to TRBJ2-3; a weak D match, TRBD2 (6 bases). This receptor was taken from a boy aged 5-17 years in good health. The sample comprised blood. The CDR3 sequence is CASSQGAGRTDTQYF. In nucleotides, the CDR3 is TGCGCCAGCAGCCAAGGCGCGGGACGCACAGATACGCAGTATTTT.